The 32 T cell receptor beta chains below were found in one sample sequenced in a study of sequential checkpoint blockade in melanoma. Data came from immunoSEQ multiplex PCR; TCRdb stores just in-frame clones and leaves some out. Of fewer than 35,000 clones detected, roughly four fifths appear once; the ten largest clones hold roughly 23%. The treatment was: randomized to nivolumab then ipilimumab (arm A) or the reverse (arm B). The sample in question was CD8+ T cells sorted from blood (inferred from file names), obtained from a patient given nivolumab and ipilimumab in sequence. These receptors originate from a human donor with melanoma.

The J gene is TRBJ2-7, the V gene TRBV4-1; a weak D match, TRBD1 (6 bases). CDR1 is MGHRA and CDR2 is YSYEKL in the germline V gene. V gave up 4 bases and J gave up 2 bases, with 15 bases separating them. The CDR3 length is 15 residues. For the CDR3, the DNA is TGCGCCAGCAGCCCCTCGGGACATCCCACCTACGAGCAGTACTTC. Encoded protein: CASSPSGHPTYEQYF.

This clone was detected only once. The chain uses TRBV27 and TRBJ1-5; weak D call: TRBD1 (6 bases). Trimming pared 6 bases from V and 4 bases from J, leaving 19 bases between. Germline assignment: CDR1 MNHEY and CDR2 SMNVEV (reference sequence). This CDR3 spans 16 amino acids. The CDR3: CASSASAGDGNQPQHF. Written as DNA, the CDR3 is TGTGCCAGCAGCGCTAGTGCAGGGGACGGTAATCAGCCCCAGCATTTT.

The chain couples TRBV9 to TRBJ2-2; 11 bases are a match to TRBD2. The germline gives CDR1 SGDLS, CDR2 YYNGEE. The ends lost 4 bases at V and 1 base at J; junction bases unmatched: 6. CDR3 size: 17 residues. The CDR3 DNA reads TGTGCCAGCAGCTTAAGAGGACTAGCGGGGAACACCGGGGAGCTGTTTTTT. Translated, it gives CASSLRGLAGNTGELFF.

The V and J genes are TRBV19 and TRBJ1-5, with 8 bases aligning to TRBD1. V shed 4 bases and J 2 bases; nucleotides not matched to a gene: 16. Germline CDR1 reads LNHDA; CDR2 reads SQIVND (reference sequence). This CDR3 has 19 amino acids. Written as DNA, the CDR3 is TGTGCCAGTAGTACCCGTTGGGACAGGTCTCCGCAGGGCAATCAGCCCCAGCATTTT. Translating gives CASSTRWDRSPQGNQPQHF.

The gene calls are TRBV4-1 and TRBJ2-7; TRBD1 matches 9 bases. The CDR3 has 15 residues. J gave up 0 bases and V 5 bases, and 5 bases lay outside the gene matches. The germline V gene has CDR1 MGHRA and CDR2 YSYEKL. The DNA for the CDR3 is TGCGCCAGCAGCGCCCCGGGACAGGGCTCCTACGAGCAGTACTTC. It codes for CASSAPGQGSYEQYF.

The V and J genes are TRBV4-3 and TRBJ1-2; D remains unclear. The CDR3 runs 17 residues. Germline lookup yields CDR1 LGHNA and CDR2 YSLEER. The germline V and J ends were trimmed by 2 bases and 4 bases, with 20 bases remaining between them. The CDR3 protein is CASSQFSKTPTSYGYTF. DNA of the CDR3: TGCGCCAGCAGCCAATTCTCCAAAACACCAACCTCCTATGGCTACACCTTC.

In DNA, the CDR3 is TGTGCCAGCAGCTTACCAGGTTTGGGGGAGCTGTTTTTT. Amino acids: CASSLPGLGELFF. The genes are TRBV5-4 and TRBJ2-2; D call uncertain. There are 13 residues in the CDR3. V dropped 2 bases and J dropped 8 bases, with 10 bases sitting between them. CDR1 and CDR2 from the germline V gene are SGHNT and YYREEE (reference sequence).

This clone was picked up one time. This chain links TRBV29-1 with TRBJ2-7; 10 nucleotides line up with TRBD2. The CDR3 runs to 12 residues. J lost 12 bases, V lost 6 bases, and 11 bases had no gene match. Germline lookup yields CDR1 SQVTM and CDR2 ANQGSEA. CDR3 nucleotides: TGCAGCGTCTCTAGCGGGAGTTCCGAGTGGTACTTC. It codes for CSVSSGSSEWYF.

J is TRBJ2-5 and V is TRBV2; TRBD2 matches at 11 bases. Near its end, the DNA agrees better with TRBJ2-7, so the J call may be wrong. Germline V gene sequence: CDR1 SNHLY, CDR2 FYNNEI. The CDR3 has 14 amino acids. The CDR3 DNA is TGTGCCAAAAACGGGAGACTAGCGGGATACGAGCAGTACTTC. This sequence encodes CAKNGRLAGYEQYF.

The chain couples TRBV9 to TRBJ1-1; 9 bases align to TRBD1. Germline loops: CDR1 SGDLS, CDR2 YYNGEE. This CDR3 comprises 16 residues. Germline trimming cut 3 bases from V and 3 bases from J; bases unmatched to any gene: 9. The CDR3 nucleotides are TGTGCCAGCAGCGCCCACCGGGACAGGGCGGACACTGAAGCTTTCTTT. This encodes CASSAHRDRADTEAFF.

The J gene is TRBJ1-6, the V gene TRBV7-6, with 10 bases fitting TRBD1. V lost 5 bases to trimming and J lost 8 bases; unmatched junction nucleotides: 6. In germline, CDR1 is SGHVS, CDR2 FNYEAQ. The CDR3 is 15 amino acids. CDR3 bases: TGTGCCAGCAGCCCCCGGGACAGGGGTTATTCACCCCTCCACTTT. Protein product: CASSPRDRGYSPLHF.

CDR3 amino acids: CASSIIAGTYNEQFF. CDR3 in DNA: TGTGCCAGTAGCATAATAGCGGGGACCTACAATGAGCAGTTCTTC. This sequence joins TRBV19 and TRBJ2-1; TRBD2 aligns across 8 bases. After removal of 6 bases from V and 2 bases from J, the junction contained 6 bases not matched to a gene. The CDR3 extends over 15 amino acids. Germline CDR1 and CDR2: LNHDA and SQIVND (reference sequence).

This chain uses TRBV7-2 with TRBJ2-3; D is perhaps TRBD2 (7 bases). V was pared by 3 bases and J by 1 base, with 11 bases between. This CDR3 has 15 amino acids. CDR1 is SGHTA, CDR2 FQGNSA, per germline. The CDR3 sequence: CASSFPGGRTDTQYF. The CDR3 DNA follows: TGTGCCAGCAGCTTCCCCGGGGGGCGCACAGATACGCAGTATTTT.

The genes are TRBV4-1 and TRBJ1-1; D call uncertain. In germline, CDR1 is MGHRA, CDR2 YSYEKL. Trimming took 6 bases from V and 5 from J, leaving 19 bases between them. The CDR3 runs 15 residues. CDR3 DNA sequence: TGCGCCAGCAGTTGCGTTGGCTGCCGGGTGACTGAAGCTTTCTTT. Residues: CASSCVGCRVTEAFF.

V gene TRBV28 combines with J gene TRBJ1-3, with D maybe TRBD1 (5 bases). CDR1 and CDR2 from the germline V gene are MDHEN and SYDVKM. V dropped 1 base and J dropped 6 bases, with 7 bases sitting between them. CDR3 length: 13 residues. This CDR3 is CASSLSGVNTIYF. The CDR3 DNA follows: TGTGCCAGCAGTTTATCGGGGGTAAACACCATATATTTT.

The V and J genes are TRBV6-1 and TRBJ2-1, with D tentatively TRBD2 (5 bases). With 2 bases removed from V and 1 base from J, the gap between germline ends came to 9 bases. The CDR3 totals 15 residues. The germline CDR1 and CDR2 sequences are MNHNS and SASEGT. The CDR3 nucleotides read TGTGCCAGCAGTGAATTCCCGGGATCCTACAATGAGCAGTTCTTC. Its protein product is CASSEFPGSYNEQFF.

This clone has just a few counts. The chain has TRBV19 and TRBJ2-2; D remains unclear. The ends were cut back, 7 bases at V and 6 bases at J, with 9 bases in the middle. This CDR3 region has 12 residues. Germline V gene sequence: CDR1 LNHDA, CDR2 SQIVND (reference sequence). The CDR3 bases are TGTGCCAGTACCTTGGTAGCCGGGGAGCTGTTTTTT. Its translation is CASTLVAGELFF.

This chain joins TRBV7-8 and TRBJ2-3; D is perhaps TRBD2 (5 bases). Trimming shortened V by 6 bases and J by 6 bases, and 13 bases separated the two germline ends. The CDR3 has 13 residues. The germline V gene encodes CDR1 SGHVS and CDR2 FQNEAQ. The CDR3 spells CASRRSGLDTQYF. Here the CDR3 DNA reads TGTGCCAGCAGACGAAGCGGACTCGATACGCAGTATTTT.

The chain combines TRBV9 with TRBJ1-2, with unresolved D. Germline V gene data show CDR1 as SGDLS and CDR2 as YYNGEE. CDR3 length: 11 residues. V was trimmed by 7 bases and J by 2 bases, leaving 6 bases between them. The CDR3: CASYGNYGYTF. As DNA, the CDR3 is TGTGCCAGCTATGGCAACTATGGCTACACCTTC.

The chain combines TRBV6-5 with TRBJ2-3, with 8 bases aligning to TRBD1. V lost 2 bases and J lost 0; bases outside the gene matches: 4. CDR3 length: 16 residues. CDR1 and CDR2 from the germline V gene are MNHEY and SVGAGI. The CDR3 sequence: CASSYDTGGSTDTQYF. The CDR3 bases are TGTGCCAGCAGTTACGATACAGGGGGTAGCACAGATACGCAGTATTTT.

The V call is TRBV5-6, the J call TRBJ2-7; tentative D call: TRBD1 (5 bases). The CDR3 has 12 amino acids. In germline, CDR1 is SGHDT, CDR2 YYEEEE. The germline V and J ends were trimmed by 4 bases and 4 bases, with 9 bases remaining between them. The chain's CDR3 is CASSGDSYEQYF. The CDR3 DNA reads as TGTGCCAGCAGCGGAGACAGTTACGAGCAGTACTTC.

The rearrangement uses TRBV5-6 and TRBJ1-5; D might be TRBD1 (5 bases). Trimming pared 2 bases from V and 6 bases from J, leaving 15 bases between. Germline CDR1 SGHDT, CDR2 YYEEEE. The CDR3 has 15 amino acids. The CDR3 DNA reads TGTGCCAGCAGCTTATTTATCGGGGGAGGTCAGCCCCAGCATTTT. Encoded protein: CASSLFIGGGQPQHF.

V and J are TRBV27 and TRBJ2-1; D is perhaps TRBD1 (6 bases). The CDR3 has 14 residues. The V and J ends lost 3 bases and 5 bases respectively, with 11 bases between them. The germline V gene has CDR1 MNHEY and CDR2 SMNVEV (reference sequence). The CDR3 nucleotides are TGTGCCAGCAGTTTTGGGGGCCTGGACAATGAGCAGTTCTTC. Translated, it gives CASSFGGLDNEQFF.

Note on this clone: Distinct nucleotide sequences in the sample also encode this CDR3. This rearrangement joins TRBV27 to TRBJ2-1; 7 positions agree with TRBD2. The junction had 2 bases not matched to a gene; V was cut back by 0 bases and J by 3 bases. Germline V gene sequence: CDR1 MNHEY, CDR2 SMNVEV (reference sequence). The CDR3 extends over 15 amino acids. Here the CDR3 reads CASSLSASGYNEQFF. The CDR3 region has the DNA TGTGCCAGCAGTTTATCGGCTAGCGGCTACAATGAGCAGTTCTTC.

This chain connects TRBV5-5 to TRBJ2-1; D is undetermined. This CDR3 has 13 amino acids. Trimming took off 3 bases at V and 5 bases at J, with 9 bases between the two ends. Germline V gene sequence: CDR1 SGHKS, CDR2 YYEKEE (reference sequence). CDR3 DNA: TGTGCCAGCAGCTACTACTTAGACAATGAGCAGTTCTTC. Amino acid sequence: CASSYYLDNEQFF.

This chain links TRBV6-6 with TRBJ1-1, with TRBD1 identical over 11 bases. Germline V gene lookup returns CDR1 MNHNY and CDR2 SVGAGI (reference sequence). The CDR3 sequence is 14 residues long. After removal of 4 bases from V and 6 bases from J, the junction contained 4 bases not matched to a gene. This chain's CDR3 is CASSSGQGAAEAFF. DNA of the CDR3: TGTGCCAGCAGTTCAGGACAGGGGGCTGCTGAAGCTTTCTTT.

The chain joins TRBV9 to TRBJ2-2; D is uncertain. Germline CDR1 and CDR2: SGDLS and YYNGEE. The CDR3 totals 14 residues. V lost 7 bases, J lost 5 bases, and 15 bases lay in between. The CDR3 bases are TGTGCCAGCGGGCCCTCTGATGGTACCGGGGAGCTGTTTTTT. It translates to CASGPSDGTGELFF. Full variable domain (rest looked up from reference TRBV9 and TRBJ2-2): DSGVTQTPKHLITATGQRVTLRCSPRSGDLSVYWYQQSLDQGLQFLIQYYNGEERAKGNILERFSAQQFPDLHSELNLSSLELGDSALYFCASGPSDGTGELFFGEGSRLTVL.

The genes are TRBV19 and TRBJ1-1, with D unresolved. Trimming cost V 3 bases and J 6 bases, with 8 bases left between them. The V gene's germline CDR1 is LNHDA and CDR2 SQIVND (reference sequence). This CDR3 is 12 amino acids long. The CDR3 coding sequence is TGTGCCAGTAGTATTCACGGGGCTGAAGCTTTCTTT. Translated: CASSIHGAEAFF.

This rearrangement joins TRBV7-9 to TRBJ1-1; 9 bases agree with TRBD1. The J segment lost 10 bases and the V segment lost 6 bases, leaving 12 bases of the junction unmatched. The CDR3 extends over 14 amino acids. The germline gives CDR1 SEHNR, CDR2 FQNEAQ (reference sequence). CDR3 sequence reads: CASRAGTGIYGAFF. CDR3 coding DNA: TGTGCCAGCAGGGCCGGGACAGGGATTTACGGAGCTTTCTTT.

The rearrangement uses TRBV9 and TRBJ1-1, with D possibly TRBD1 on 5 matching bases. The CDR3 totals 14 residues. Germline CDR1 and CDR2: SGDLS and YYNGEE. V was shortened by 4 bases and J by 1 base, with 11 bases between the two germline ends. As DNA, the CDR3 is TGTGCCAGCAGCCTCGGGGGGGGGAACACTGAAGCTTTCTTT. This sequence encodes CASSLGGGNTEAFF.

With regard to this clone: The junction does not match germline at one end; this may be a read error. CDR3 in amino acids: CAISSVQGTLFF. CDR3 nucleotides: TGTGCCATCAGTAGTGTACAGGGGACTCTGTTCTTC. The V and J genes are TRBV2 and TRBJ2-1; maybe TRBD1 (7 bases). CDR1 is SNHLY, CDR2 FYNNEI, per germline. This CDR3 has 12 amino acids.

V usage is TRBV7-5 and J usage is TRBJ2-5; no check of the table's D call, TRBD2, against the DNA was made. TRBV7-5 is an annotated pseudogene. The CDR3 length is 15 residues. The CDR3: CARSSRTSGGETQYF. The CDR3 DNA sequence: TGTGCCAGAAGCTCCCGGACTAGCGGAGGAGAGACCCAGTACTTC.